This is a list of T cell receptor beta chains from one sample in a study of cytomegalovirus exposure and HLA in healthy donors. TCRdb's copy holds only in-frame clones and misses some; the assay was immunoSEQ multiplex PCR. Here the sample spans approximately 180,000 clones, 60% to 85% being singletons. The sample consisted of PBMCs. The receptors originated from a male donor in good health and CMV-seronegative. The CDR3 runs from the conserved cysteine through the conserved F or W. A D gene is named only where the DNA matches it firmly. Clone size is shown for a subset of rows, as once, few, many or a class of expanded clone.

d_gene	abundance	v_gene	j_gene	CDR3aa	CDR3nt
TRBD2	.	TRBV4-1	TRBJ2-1	CASSPMGRGGSEQFF	TGCGCCAGCAGCCCCATGGGGCGGGGGGGTAGTGAGCAGTTCTTC
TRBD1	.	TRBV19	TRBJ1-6	CASRPGGSAPLHF	TGTGCCAGTCGACCAGGGGGGAGCGCACCCCTCCACTTT
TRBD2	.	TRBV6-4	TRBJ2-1	CASSVGTSGSNEQFF	TGTGCCAGCAGTGTCGGGACTAGCGGGAGCAATGAGCAGTTCTTC
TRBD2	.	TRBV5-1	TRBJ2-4	CASSPNPGLAGGAKNIQYF	TGCGCCAGCAGCCCGAACCCGGGACTAGCGGGAGGGGCCAAAAACATTCAGTACTTC
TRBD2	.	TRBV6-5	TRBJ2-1	CASKGGTIYNEQFF	TGTGCCAGCAAGGGAGGGACTATATACAATGAGCAGTTCTTC
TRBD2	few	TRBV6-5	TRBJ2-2	CASSTGGANTGELFF	TGTGCCAGCAGTACGGGGGGGGCGAACACCGGGGAGCTGTTTTTT
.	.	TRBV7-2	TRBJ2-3	CASSLVIGGSTDTQYF	TGTGCCAGCAGCTTAGTTATCGGGGGTAGCACAGATACGCAGTATTTT
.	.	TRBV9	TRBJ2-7	CASSVTGGSSYEQYF	TGTGCCAGCAGCGTAACCGGGGGTAGCTCCTACGAGCAGTACTTC
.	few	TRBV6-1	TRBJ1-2	CASSAQDLGYTF	TGTGCCAGCAGTGCACAGGATCTTGGCTACACCTTC
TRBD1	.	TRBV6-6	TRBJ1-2	CASSFRTGQGAYGYTF	TGTGCCAGCAGTTTTAGGACAGGACAAGGGGCCTATGGCTACACCTTC
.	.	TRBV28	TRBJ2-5	CASSLRGGRETQYF	TGTGCCAGCAGTTTGAGGGGGGGCCGGGAGACCCAGTACTTC
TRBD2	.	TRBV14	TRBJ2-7	CASSHGREWVREQYF	TGTGCCAGCAGCCATGGGCGGGAGTGGGTTCGGGAGCAGTACTTC
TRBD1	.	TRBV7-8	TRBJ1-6	CASRGVTGSPLHF	TGTGCCAGCAGGGGGGTGACAGGGTCACCCCTCCACTTT
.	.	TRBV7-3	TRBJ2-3	CASSLGLSTDTQYF	TGTGCCAGCAGCCTCGGACTTAGCACAGATACGCAGTATTTT
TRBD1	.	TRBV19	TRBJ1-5	CASTSLGQETFFNQPQHF	TGTGCCAGTACCAGTCTGGGACAGGAGACCTTTTTCAATCAGCCCCAGCATTTT
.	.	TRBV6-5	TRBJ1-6	CASSLRGYAPNSPLHF	TGTGCCAGCAGTTTAAGGGGATACGCGCCTAATTCACCCCTCCACTTT
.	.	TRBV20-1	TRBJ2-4	CSARVGNIQYF	TGCAGTGCTCGGGTTGGTAACATTCAGTACTTC
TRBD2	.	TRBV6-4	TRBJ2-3	CASSDSSGGATDTQYF	TGTGCCAGCAGTGACTCGAGCGGGGGGGCCACAGATACGCAGTATTTT
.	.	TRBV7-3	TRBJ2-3	CASSLGTSFPDTQYF	TGTGCCAGCAGTTTAGGGACTTCCTTCCCAGATACGCAGTATTTT
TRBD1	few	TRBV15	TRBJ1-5	CATSRDRDRNQPQHF	TGTGCCACCAGCAGAGATCGGGACAGAAATCAGCCCCAGCATTTT
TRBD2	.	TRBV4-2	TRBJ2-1	CASSQVSRLAGGNEQFF	TGTGCCAGCAGCCAAGTTTCGCGACTAGCGGGGGGTAATGAGCAGTTCTTC
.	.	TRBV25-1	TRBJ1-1	CASSAIGGRAFF	TGTGCCAGCAGTGCTATAGGGGGTCGAGCTTTCTTT
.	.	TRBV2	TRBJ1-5	CASSRDTLNNNQPQHF	TGTGCCAGCAGTCGGGACACACTAAATAACAATCAGCCCCAGCATTTT
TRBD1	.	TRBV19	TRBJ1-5	CAGGQGAVNQPQHF	TGTGCCGGAGGACAGGGGGCGGTCAATCAGCCCCAGCATTTT
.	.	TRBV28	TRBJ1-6	CASSSPDPGNSPLHF	TGTGCCAGCAGCTCCCCCGACCCGGGGAATTCACCCCTCCACTTT
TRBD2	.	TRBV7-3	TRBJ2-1	CASSPSGTSGSYEQFF	TGTGCCAGCAGCCCCTCCGGGACTAGCGGGAGTTATGAGCAGTTCTTC
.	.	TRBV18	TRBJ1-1	CASSEGMNTEAFF	TGTGCCAGCTCGGAGGGGATGAACACTGAAGCTTTCTTT
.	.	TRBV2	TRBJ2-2	CATRTANTGELFF	TGTGCCACCCGGACTGCGAACACCGGGGAGCTGTTTTTT
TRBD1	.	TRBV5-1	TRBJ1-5	CASSLVGGYNQPQHF	TGCGCCAGCAGCTTGGTAGGGGGCTACAATCAGCCCCAGCATTTT
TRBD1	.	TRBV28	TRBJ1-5	CASRQTGGGQPQHF	TGTGCCAGCAGACAAACAGGGGGAGGTCAGCCCCAGCATTTT
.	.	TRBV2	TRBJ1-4	CASTMDFLYEKLFF	TGTGCCAGCACCATGGACTTTCTCTATGAAAAACTGTTTTTT
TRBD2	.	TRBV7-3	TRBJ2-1	CASSPVSGRAFDEQFF	TGTGCCAGCAGCCCCGTTAGCGGGAGGGCATTCGATGAGCAGTTCTTC
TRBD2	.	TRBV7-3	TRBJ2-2	CASSLSGSGSAGELFF	TGTGCCAGCAGCTTAAGCGGTAGCGGGAGTGCCGGGGAGCTGTTTTTT
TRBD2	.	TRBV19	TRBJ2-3	CASSIGPVAGGSTDTQYF	TGTGCCAGTAGTATCGGGCCAGTCGCGGGAGGGAGCACAGATACGCAGTATTTT
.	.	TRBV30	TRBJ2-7	CAWTFTDEQYF	TGTGCCTGGACCTTCACTGACGAGCAGTACTTC
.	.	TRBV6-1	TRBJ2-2	CASSVQWDSGELFF	TGTGCCAGCAGTGTACAGTGGGACTCCGGGGAGCTGTTTTTT
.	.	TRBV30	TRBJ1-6	CAWSVRGSSPLHF	TGTGCCTGGAGTGTACGAGGGAGCTCACCCCTCCACTTT
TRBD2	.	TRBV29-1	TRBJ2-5	CSVEGTSGQETQYF	TGCAGCGTTGAAGGGACTAGCGGGCAAGAGACCCAGTACTTC
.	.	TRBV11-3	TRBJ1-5	CASSLVVRVRHQPQHF	TGTGCCAGCAGCTTAGTTGTCAGGGTACGGCATCAGCCCCAGCATTTT
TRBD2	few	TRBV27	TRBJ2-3	CASSLSPGRAYTDTQYF	TGTGCCAGCAGTTTATCCCCCGGGAGGGCCTATACAGATACGCAGTATTTT
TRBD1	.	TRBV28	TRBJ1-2	CASSLLGQGGYTF	TGTGCCAGCAGTTTATTGGGACAGGGGGGCTACACCTTC
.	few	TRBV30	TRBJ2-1	CAWRLAGSYNEQFF	TGTGCCTGGAGGTTGGCAGGCTCCTACAATGAGCAGTTCTTC
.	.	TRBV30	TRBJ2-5	CAWSGLVQETQYF	TGTGCCTGGAGTGGACTCGTCCAAGAGACCCAGTACTTC
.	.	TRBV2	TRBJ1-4	CASSEALGNEKLFF	TGTGCCAGCAGTGAAGCGCTCGGTAATGAAAAACTGTTTTTT